This is a list of T cell receptor beta chains from one sample in a study of cytomegalovirus exposure and HLA in healthy donors. Produced via immunoSEQ multiplex PCR; TCRdb's table is partial and in-frame only. The data contain fewer than 200,000 clones, 76% of them singletons. The sequenced material came from PBMCs. All receptors derive from a female donor in good health and CMV-seronegative. Each CDR3 is given with its conserved first and last residue. A D gene is named only where the DNA matches it firmly. The listing skips clone size in some rows; elsewhere it reads once, few, many or a size class.

V gene	J gene	clone size	D gene	CDR3 protein	CDR3 DNA
TRBV18	TRBJ2-1	-	-	CASSLIMERQAYNEQFF	TGTGCCAGCTCACTAATTATGGAGAGACAGGCCTACAATGAGCAGTTCTTC
TRBV6-5	TRBJ1-1	once	-	CASSTQRGGTEAFF	TGTGCCAGCTCGACCCAAAGGGGTGGCACTGAAGCTTTCTTT
TRBV19	TRBJ1-5	-	-	CASTQGPAYNQPQHF	TGTGCCAGTACTCAGGGCCCCGCCTATAATCAGCCCCAGCATTTT
TRBV5-1	TRBJ2-3	-	-	CASSEKAGAPTDTQYF	TGCGCCAGCAGCGAGAAGGCGGGGGCCCCCACAGATACGCAGTATTTT
TRBV7-2	TRBJ2-5	-	TRBD1	CASIRTGGFRETQYF	TGTGCCAGCATCCGGACAGGGGGTTTCCGGGAGACCCAGTACTTC
TRBV29-1	TRBJ1-5	-	TRBD1	CSVYDRVGQPQHF	TGCAGCGTTTACGACAGGGTAGGTCAGCCCCAGCATTTT
TRBV4-1	TRBJ2-6	few	-	CASSLIVVAGANVLTF	TGCGCCAGCAGCCTTATAGTCGTAGCTGGGGCCAACGTCCTGACTTTC
TRBV27	TRBJ2-2	-	-	CASSFRQTNTGELFF	TGTGCCAGCAGTTTTCGACAGACGAACACCGGGGAGCTGTTTTTT
TRBV10-3	TRBJ1-1	-	-	CAISESYRTEAFF	TGTGCCATCAGTGAGTCCTATCGGACTGAAGCTTTCTTT
TRBV5-1	TRBJ2-7	-	-	CASSKQGIEQYF	TGCGCCAGCAGCAAACAGGGAATCGAGCAGTACTTC
TRBV4-3	TRBJ2-1	-	TRBD2	CASSQRIPGLAAKNPLYNEQFF	TGCGCCAGCAGCCAACGCATCCCGGGACTAGCGGCGAAAAATCCCCTATACAATGAGCAGTTCTTC
TRBV4-2	TRBJ1-2	-	-	CASSQGGGLGYTF	TGTGCCAGCAGCCAAGGGGGAGGTTTGGGCTACACCTTC
TRBV11-2	TRBJ2-3	-	-	CASSSLSLDTQYF	TGTGCCAGCAGCTCCCTTAGCTTGGATACGCAGTATTTT
TRBV5-4	TRBJ2-4	once	-	CASSLDHLPNSQYF	TGTGCCAGCAGCTTGGACCATCTTCCAAACAGTCAGTACTTC